The 8 T cell receptor beta chains given below trace back to one sample, sequenced in a study of blood T cells in healthy people across ages. The authors ran a second PCR of 7 to 11 cycles using a sample-barcoded 5' primer and a J-beta primer mix. TCRdb ran MiXCR on the 5' RACE reads and lists one entry per CDR3 protein. The sample yields around 1.5 million distinct CDR3 sequences, approximately 38% seen once. The sample consisted of blood. All receptors derive from a woman aged 18-29 years in good health.

The gene calls are TRBV6-5 and TRBJ2-1; D is ambiguous. The J call may be wrong; the DNA end is better matched by TRBJ2-7. The CDR3 length is 14 residues. Germline lookup yields CDR1 MNHEY and CDR2 SVGAGI. Here the CDR3 DNA reads TGTGCCAGCCGAGTGGTGAGCTCCTACAATGAGCAGTACTTC. Its translation is CASRVVSSYNEQYF.

Turning to this clonotype: Its ends do not fully match the called genes, so a read error is possible. J is TRBJ2-3 and V is TRBV7-7; 8 bases are a match to TRBD1. The CDR3 runs to 14 residues. The germline CDR1 and CDR2 sequences are SSHAT and FNYEAQ (reference sequence). CDR3 amino acids: CASSLRTGSDTQYF. The CDR3 DNA reads TGTGCTAGCAGCTTAAGGACAGGGTCCGATACGCAGTATTTT.

This clonotype was recorded a few times. The CDR3 loop reads CAKTRGQLDLDGYTF. CDR3 DNA sequence: TGTGCAAAAACACGCGGGCAGCTGGACCTAGATGGCTACACCTTC. This chain links TRBV30 with TRBJ1-2; unclear D gene. The germline V gene has CDR1 GTSNPN and CDR2 SVGIG (reference sequence). This CDR3 has 15 amino acids.

This clonotype turned up a few times. The chain has TRBV4-1 and TRBJ1-6; TRBD1 matches at 8 bases. CDR1 is MGHRA, CDR2 YSYEKL, per germline. Trimming removed 6 bases from V and 6 bases from J; junction bases left unmatched: 13. The CDR3 is made up of 17 amino acids. As DNA, the CDR3 is TGCGCCAGCAGTCCAATAAAAGACAGGGGCCCTAATTCACCCCTCCACTTT. Encoded protein: CASSPIKDRGPNSPLHF.

For this clonotype: At one end the junction does not follow the germline gene, possibly because of a read error. V and J are TRBV7-2 and TRBJ2-3, with TRBD1 matching 8 bases. Germline CDR1 and CDR2: SGHTA and FQGNSA. The CDR3 spans 13 residues. In DNA, the CDR3 is TGTGTCAGCAGCTCGGACAGGGAGGATACGCAGTATTTT. Amino acid sequence: CVSSSDREDTQYF. Combining the CDR3 with reference TRBV7-2 and TRBJ2-3 gives the whole variable domain GAGVSQSPSNKVTEKGKDVELRCDPISGHTALYWYRQSLGQGLEFLIYFQGNSAPDKSGLPSDRFSAERTGGSVSTLTIQRTQQEDSAVYLCVSSSDREDTQYFGPGTRLTVL.

The rearrangement joins TRBV5-1 to TRBJ2-1; unclear D gene. The CDR3 is made up of 14 amino acids. Per the germline V gene, CDR1 is SGHRS and CDR2 is YFSETQ. Trimming left V 4 bases short and J 3 bases short, with 11 bases between. Here the CDR3 reads CASSPDPFYNEQFF. The CDR3 bases are TGCGCCAGCAGCCCAGACCCCTTCTACAATGAGCAGTTCTTC.

The chain employs TRBV20-1 and TRBJ2-3; the D gene is possibly TRBD2 (5 bases). The CDR3 has 16 amino acids. The V gene's germline CDR1 is DFQATT and CDR2 SNEGSKA (reference sequence). Trimming took 0 bases from V and 2 from J, leaving 15 bases between them. CDR3 sequence: CSARDPAAGYTDTQYF. The CDR3 DNA reads as TGCAGTGCTAGAGATCCTGCCGCGGGTTACACAGATACGCAGTATTTT.

This chain connects TRBV6-1 to TRBJ1-2; D possibly corresponds to TRBD1 (5 bases). Looked up from germline, CDR1 is MNHNS and CDR2 is SASEGT. This CDR3 contains 17 residues. The germline V and J ends were trimmed by 6 bases and 0 bases, with 20 bases remaining between them. The CDR3 region is CASSPSGRGTSNYGYTF. The CDR3 DNA is TGTGCCAGCAGCCCCTCGGGACGGGGGACCTCTAACTATGGCTACACCTTC.